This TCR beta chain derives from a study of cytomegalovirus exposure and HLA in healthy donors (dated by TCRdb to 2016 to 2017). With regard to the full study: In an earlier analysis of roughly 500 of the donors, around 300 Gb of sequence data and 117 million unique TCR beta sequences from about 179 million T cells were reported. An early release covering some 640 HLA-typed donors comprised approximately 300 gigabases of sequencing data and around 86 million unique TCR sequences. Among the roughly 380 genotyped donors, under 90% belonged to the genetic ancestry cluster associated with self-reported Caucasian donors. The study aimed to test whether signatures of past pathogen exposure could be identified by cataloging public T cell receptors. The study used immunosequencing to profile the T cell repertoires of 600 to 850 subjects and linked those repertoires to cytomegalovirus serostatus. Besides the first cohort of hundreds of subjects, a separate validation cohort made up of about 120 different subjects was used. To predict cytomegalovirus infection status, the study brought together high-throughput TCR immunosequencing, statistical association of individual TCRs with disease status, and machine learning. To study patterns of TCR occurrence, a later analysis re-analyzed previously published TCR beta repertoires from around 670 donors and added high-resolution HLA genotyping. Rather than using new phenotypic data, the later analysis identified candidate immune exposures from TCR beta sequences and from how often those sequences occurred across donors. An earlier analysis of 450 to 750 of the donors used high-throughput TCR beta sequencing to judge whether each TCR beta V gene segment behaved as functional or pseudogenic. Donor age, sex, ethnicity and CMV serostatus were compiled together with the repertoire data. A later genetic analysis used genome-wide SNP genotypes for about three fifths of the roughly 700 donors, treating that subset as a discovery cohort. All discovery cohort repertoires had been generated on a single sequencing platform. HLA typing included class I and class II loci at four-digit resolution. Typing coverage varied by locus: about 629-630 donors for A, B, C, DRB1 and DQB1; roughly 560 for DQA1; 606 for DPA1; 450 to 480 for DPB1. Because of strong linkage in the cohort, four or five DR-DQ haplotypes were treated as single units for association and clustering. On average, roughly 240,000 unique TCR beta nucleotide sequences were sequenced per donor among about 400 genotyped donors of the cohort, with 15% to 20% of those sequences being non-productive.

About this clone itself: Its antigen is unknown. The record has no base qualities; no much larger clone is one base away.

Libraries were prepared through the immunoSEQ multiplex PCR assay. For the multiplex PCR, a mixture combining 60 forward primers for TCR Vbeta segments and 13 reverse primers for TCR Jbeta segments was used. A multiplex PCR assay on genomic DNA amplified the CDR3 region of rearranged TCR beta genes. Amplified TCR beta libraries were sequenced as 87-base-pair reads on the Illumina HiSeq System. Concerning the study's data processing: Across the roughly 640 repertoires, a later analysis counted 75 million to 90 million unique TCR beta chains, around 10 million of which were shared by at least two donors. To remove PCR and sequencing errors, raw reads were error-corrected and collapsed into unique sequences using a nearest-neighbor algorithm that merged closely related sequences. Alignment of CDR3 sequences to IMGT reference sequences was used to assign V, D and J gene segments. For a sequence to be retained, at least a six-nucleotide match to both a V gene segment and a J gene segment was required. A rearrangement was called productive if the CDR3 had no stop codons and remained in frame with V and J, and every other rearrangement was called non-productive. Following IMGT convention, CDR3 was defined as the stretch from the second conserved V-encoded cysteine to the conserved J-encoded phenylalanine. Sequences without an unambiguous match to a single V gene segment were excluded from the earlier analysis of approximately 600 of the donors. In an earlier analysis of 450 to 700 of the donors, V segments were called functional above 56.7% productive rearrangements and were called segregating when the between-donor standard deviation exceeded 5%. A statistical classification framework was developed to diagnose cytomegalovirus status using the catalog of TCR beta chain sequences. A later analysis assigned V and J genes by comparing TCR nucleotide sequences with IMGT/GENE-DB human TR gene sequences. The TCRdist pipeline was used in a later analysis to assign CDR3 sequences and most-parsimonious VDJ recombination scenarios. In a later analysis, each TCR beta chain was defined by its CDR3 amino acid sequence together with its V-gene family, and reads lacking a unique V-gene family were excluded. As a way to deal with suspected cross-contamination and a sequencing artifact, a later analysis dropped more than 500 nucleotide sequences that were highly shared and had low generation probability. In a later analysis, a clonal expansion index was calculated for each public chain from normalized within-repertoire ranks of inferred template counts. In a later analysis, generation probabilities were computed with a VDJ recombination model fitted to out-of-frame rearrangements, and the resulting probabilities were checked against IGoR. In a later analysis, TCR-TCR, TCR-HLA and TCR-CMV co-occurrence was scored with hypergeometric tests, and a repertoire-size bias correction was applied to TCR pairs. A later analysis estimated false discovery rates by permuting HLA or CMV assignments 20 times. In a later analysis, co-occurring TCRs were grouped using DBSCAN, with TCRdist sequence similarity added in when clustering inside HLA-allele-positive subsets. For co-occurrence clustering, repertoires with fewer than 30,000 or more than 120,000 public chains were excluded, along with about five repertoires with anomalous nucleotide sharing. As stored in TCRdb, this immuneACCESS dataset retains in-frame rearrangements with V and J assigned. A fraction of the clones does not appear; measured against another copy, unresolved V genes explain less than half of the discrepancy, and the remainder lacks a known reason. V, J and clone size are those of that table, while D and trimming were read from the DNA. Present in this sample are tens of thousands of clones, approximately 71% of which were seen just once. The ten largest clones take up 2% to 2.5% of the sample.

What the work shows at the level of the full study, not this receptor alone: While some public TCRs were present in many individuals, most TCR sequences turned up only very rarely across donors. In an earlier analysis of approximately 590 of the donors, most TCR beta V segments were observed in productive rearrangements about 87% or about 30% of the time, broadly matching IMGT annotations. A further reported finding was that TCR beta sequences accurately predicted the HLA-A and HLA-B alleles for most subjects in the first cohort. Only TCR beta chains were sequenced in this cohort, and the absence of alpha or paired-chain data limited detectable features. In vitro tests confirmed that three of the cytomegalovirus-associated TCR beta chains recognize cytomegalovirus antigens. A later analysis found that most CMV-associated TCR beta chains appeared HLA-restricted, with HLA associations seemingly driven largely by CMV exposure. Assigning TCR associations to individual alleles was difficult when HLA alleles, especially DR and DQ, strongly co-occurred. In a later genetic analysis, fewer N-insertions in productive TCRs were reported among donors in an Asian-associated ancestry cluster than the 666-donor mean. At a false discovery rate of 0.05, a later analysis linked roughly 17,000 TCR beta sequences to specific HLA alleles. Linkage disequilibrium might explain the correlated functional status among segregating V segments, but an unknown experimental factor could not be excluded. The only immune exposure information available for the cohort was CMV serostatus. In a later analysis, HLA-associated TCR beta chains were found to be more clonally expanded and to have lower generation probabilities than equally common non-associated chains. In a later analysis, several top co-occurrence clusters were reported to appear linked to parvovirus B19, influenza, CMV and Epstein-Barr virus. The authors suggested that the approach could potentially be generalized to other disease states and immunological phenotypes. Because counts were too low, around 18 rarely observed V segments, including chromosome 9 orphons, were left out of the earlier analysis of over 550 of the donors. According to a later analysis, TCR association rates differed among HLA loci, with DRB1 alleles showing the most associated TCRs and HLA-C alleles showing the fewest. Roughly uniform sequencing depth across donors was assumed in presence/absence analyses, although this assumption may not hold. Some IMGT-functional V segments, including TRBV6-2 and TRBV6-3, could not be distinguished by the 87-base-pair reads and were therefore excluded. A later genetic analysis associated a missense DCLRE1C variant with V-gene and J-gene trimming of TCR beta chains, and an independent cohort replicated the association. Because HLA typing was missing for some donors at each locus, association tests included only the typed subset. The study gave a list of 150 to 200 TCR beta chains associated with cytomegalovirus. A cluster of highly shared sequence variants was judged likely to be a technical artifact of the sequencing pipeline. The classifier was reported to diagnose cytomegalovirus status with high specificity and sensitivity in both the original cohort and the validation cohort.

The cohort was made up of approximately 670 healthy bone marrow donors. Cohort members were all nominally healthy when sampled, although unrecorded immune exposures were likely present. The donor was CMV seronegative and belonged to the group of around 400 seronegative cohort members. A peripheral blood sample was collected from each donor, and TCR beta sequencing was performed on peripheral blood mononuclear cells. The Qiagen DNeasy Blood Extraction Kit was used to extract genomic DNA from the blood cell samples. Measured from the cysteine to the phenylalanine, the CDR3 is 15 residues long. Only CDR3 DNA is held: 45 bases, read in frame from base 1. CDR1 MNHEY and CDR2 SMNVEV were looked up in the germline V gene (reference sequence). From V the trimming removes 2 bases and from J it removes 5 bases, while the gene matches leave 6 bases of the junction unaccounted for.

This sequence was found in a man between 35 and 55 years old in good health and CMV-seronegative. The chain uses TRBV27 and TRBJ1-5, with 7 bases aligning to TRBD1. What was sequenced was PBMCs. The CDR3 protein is CASSLPPGQHQPQHF. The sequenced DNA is TGTGCCAGCAGTTTACCCCCGGGACAGCATCAGCCCCAGCATTTT.